A selection of T cell receptor beta chains follows, all from one sample in a study of identical twins. In TCRdb, the 5' RACE reads were re-called with MiXCR into one record per CDR3 protein. The profile shows more than 600,000 distinct CDR3 sequences, 15% to 20% of them singletons. These same data were also listed under a study on T cells expressing NK-cell markers.

The sequenced sample was PBMCs. Receptors originate from a woman between 18 and 29 years old in good health. Both conserved end residues are part of each CDR3. The order of the fields is clone size, V gene, D gene, J gene, CDR3 DNA, CDR3 protein. The D gene is left open where the match is weak. Only part of the rows carry a size: once, few, many, or a class if the clone is expanded.

few	TRBV12-3/TRBV12-4	-	TRBJ2-2	TGTGCCAGCAGTTTATGGCTAGCTGACACCGGGGAGCTGTTTTTT	CASSLWLADTGELFF
-	TRBV15	-	TRBJ2-4	TGTGCCACCAGCAGAGATGGCAACATTCAGTACTTC	CATSRDGNIQYF
few	TRBV5-1	-	TRBJ2-2	TGCGCCAGCAGCCCTACGGGAAGGTCGGGAAACACCGCCGGGGAGCTGTTTTTT	CASSPTGRSGNTAGELFF
few	TRBV12-3/TRBV12-4	-	TRBJ1-4	TGTGCCAGCAGTTTCGGGGTTAATGAAAAACTGTTTTTT	CASSFGVNEKLFF
-	TRBV11-2	-	TRBJ1-1	TGTGCCAGCAGCTTTAAGGTTCGGGTCCGCACTGAAGCTTTCTTT	CASSFKVRVRTEAFF
-	TRBV20-1	TRBD1	TRBJ2-3	TGCAGTGCTAGAGTTGCACAGGGGGCCGCAGATACGCAGTATTTT	CSARVAQGAADTQYF
few	TRBV29-1	-	TRBJ2-7	TGCAGCGTTGAGTGGGAAGACAGCCACTCGCCACCCTACGAGCAGTACTTC	CSVEWEDSHSPPYEQYF
-	TRBV12-3/TRBV12-4	-	TRBJ1-3	TGTGCCAGCAGTCAATTCACGAGGGGAAACACCATATATTTT	CASSQFTRGNTIYF
-	TRBV7-9	TRBD2	TRBJ2-3	TGTGCCAGCAGCTTGGCCGGGAGGGCCGAGGATACGCAGTATTTT	CASSLAGRAEDTQYF
-	TRBV5-1	-	TRBJ2-6	TGCGCCAGCGGGCCTAGCTCTGGGGCCAACGTCCTGACTTTC	CASGPSSGANVLTF
-	TRBV29-1	TRBD2	TRBJ2-1	TGCAGCGTTGATCGAACTAGCGTTAGGTTCTTC	CSVDRTSVRFF
-	TRBV13	TRBD1	TRBJ2-1	TGTGCCAGCAGCCCCCAGGGGACAGGGGGTTTTGAGCAGTTCTTC	CASSPQGTGGFEQFF
-	TRBV29-1	TRBD2	TRBJ2-3	TGCAGCGTTAACCCGGGACTAGCTGCTGATACGCAGTATTTT	CSVNPGLAADTQYF
few	TRBV6-5	TRBD1	TRBJ2-3	TGTGCCAGCAGTTATGACAGGGGGCAAACAGATACGCAGTATTTT	CASSYDRGQTDTQYF
-	TRBV21-1	-	TRBJ2-3	TGTGCCAGCAGCAAAGGGGGTCATACCGGGACTAGAGTCGTTGGTACGCAGTATTTT	CASSKGGHTGTRVVGTQYF
few	TRBV27	-	TRBJ1-4	TGTGCCAGCAAAGTAGCGACTAATGAAAAACTGTTTTTT	CASKVATNEKLFF
-	TRBV20-1	-	TRBJ2-7	TGCAGTGCTAGAGATATAGGGGTCTACGAGCAGTACTTC	CSARDIGVYEQYF
-	TRBV7-9	-	TRBJ2-5	TGTGCCAGCAGCCTCCAATCAGAGACCCAGTACTTC	CASSLQSETQYF
-	TRBV5-1	-	TRBJ1-5	TGCGCCAGCAGCCCCAGCCCGGGGGGACCGCCCCAGCATTTT	CASSPSPGGPPQHF
few	TRBV12-3/TRBV12-4	-	TRBJ2-3	TGTGCCAGCAGTTTCTCCCCGACTCTCCGCACAGATACGCAGTATTTT	CASSFSPTLRTDTQYF
-	TRBV20-1	-	TRBJ1-5	TGCAGTGCTAGTGTAGCAGGGCTCTCGGGCAATCAGCCCCAGCATTTT	CSASVAGLSGNQPQHF
-	TRBV7-2	-	TRBJ2-1	TGTGCCAGCAGCCGCCAGGGACCCCCCTACAATGAGCAGTTCTTC	CASSRQGPPYNEQFF
-	TRBV20-1	TRBD2	TRBJ2-5	TGCAGTGTCAGGACTAGCGGTCCCCGGACCCAGTACTTC	CSVRTSGPRTQYF
-	TRBV12-3/TRBV12-4	-	TRBJ2-5	TGTGCCAGCAGGGATGACCAAGAGACCCAGTACTTC	CASRDDQETQYF
few	TRBV7-2	-	TRBJ1-2	TGTGCCAGCAGCTTATCGGGCATGGAGTTGGGCTACACCTTC	CASSLSGMELGYTF
-	TRBV7-7	-	TRBJ2-3	TGTGCCAGCAGCTTAGGAAGGGGGAACACAGATACGCAGTATTTT	CASSLGRGNTDTQYF
few	TRBV12-3/TRBV12-4	TRBD2	TRBJ2-1	TGTGCCAGCAGTCATGCGGGACTACTAATAGCCCACTCTACCTATGAGCAGTTCTTC	CASSHAGLLIAHSTYEQFF
-	TRBV20-1	TRBD2	TRBJ2-3	TGCAGTGCTAGCTTCGCGGGAGGGTGGAGGACAGATACGCAGTATTTT	CSASFAGGWRTDTQYF
-	TRBV5-1	TRBD2	TRBJ2-3	TGCGCCAGCAGCTTGGGACTAGCGGGGGGACCTCCCGGGTCGACGCAGTATTTT	CASSLGLAGGPPGSTQYF
many	TRBV6-1	-	TRBJ1-1	TGTGCCAGCAGTCCCCCTTACCGGGACACTGAAGCTTTCTTT	CASSPPYRDTEAFF
-	TRBV12-3/TRBV12-4	-	TRBJ2-5	TGTGCCAGCACTACAACGTACCAAGAGACCCAGTACTTC	CASTTTYQETQYF
-	TRBV5-1	-	TRBJ2-7	TGCGCCAGCAGCTTGGTTTTAGGGGGTCTCGACGAGCAGTACTTC	CASSLVLGGLDEQYF
few	TRBV20-1	-	TRBJ2-3	TGCAGTGCTAGAACTGGCGGGCCCACAGATACGCAGTATTTT	CSARTGGPTDTQYF
few	TRBV6-5	TRBD1	TRBJ1-2	TGTGCCAGCAGTAACAGGGGACTCGGCTATGGCTACACCTTC	CASSNRGLGYGYTF
few	TRBV27	TRBD1	TRBJ2-6	TGTGCCAGCAGTTCAACGGACAGGGGGTTTGGGGCCAACGTCCTGACTTTC	CASSSTDRGFGANVLTF
-	TRBV12-3/TRBV12-4	-	TRBJ2-1	TGTGCCAGCAGTGCGACTACGCTCTCCTACAATGAGCAGTTCTTC	CASSATTLSYNEQFF
-	TRBV11-2	-	TRBJ1-2	TGTGCCAGCAGCCTCACGCAACGCAGCGTGGGCGATGGCTACACCTTC	CASSLTQRSVGDGYTF
-	TRBV7-8	TRBD2	TRBJ2-1	TGTGCCAGCAGACCTGCCGGGACTAGCGGCAATGAGCAGTTCTTC	CASRPAGTSGNEQFF
-	TRBV6-1	-	TRBJ2-2	TGTGCCAGCCAGAGGGGGGAGGTTATAGGCACCGGGGAGCTGTTTTTT	CASQRGEVIGTGELFF
-	TRBV4-1	-	TRBJ1-2	TGCGCCAGCAGCCAAGAAACAGTCTATGGCTACACCTTC	CASSQETVYGYTF
few	TRBV5-1	-	TRBJ1-1	TGCGCCAGCAGACCTGACAGAGTAAATATGAACACTGAAGCTTTCTTT	CASRPDRVNMNTEAFF
few	TRBV5-1	-	TRBJ2-7	TGCGCCAGCAGCTTGGGATGGTCCTACGAGCAGTACTTC	CASSLGWSYEQYF
-	TRBV20-1	-	TRBJ2-1	TGCTGCTGTGGCCAGCGGATACCCTACAATGAGCAGTTCTTC	CCCGQRIPYNEQFF
-	TRBV5-1	-	TRBJ2-1	TGCGCCAGCAGAGCACTAGGGCCTTACAATGAGCAGTTCTTC	CASRALGPYNEQFF
few	TRBV9	-	TRBJ2-1	TGTGCCAGCAGCCAGGGTGGGGGGGCCTCTTGGAATGAGCAGTTCTTC	CASSQGGGASWNEQFF
-	TRBV7-9	-	TRBJ2-7	TGTGCCAGCAGCAGGATCAGCGGATACGAGCAGTACTTC	CASSRISGYEQYF
-	TRBV6-1	-	TRBJ1-1	TGTGCCACCCTCAGACGGACCAGAGGGAACACTGAAGCTTTCTTT	CATLRRTRGNTEAFF
few	TRBV27	TRBD1	TRBJ2-7	TGTGCCAGCAGTTACCTCAAGGGACAGGGTGTCCACGAGCAGTACTTC	CASSYLKGQGVHEQYF
few	TRBV20-1	TRBD2	TRBJ2-7	TGCAGTGCTACCCCAGCGGGAAGCTCCTACGAGCAGTACTTC	CSATPAGSSYEQYF
few	TRBV11-2	TRBD2	TRBJ2-2	TGTGCCAGCAGCCGACTAGCGGGAGCGTCCGGGGAGCTGTTTTTT	CASSRLAGASGELFF
-	TRBV6-5	-	TRBJ1-1	TGTGCCAGCAGTTACTCGACCTACACTGAAGCTTTCTTT	CASSYSTYTEAFF
-	TRBV4-2	-	TRBJ2-7	TGTGCCAGCAGCCAAGGGGGTCAGGCATACGAGCAGTACTTC	CASSQGGQAYEQYF
few	TRBV18	TRBD1	TRBJ1-6	TGTGCCAGCTCACCACGAGTGACAGGGGCTAATTCACCCCTCCACTTT	CASSPRVTGANSPLHF